One sample yielded the 12 T cell receptor beta chains listed below, sequenced in a study of blood T cell repertoires in COVID-19. Sequencing was performed with immunoSEQ multiplex PCR; in TCRdb, only in-frame clones are kept and a portion is missing. This table holds roughly 250,000 clones, 70% to 85% found once. Source material: peripheral blood. The source of these receptors is a woman of 80 years or more with active or convalescent COVID-19.

The chain employs TRBV6-1 and TRBJ2-3, with 8 positions matching TRBD2. This CDR3 is built from 16 residues. The germline CDR1 and CDR2 sequences are MNHNS and SASEGT. Trimming took 4 bases from V and 6 from J; bases not matched to a gene: 12. The CDR3 DNA is TGTGCCAGCAGTGCAATAGCGGGACTAGGTGGGGATACGCAGTATTTT. Protein: CASSAIAGLGGDTQYF.

Here the CDR3 reads CASSWGQGFREQFF. DNA of the CDR3: TGTGCCAGCAGCTGGGGACAGGGGTTCAGGGAGCAGTTCTTC. The rearrangement uses TRBV5-6 and TRBJ2-1; the match to TRBD1 covers 10 bases. The CDR3 consists of 14 residues. V lost 3 bases, J lost 10 bases, and 7 bases stayed unmatched. Germline CDR1 and CDR2: SGHDT and YYEEEE.

This clone has only one observation. This chain joins TRBV2 and TRBJ1-5; D possibly corresponds to TRBD1 (6 bases). Germline values: CDR1 SNHLY, CDR2 FYNNEI. Trimming left V 6 bases short and J 7 bases short, with 19 bases between. The CDR3 spans 15 residues. CDR3 residues: CASRTDLGGEQPQHF. DNA of the CDR3: TGTGCCAGCAGGACCGACTTAGGGGGTGAACAGCCCCAGCATTTT.

The V and J genes are TRBV5-4 and TRBJ2-1, with TRBD2 matching 9 bases. The V and J ends lost 6 bases and 7 bases, in that order; junction bases with no gene match: 17. CDR1 and CDR2 (germline): SGHNT, YYREEE (reference sequence). This CDR3 is 17 amino acids long. The CDR3 protein is CASNQGWREGGLNEQFF. The CDR3, as DNA: TGTGCCAGCAACCAAGGGTGGCGGGAGGGAGGGTTAAATGAGCAGTTCTTC.

This clone was observed a few times. V gene TRBV5-6 combines with J gene TRBJ1-5, with 8 bases fitting TRBD1. Germline CDR1 is SGHDT and CDR2 is YYEEEE. The CDR3 loop spans 14 amino acids. V was clipped by 4 bases and J by 2 bases; unmatched bases: 2. CDR3: CASSVTGGNQPQHF. CDR3 nucleotide sequence: TGTGCCAGCAGCGTGACAGGGGGCAATCAGCCCCAGCATTTT.

Here the CDR3 DNA reads TGTGCCAGCAGGCCTAGATCAGGGCAGCCCCAGCATTTT. As protein: CASRPRSGQPQHF. The chain links TRBV12-3 or TRBV12-4 to TRBJ1-5, with a weak D call TRBD1 (5 bases). This CDR3 spans 13 amino acids. V lost 6 bases and J lost 7, with 13 bases in between.

This sequence joins TRBV6-5 and TRBJ1-2; D gene ambiguous. CDR1 and CDR2 from the germline V gene are MNHEY and SVGAGI. The V end lost 0 bases, the J end lost 4 bases, and 9 bases lay between the germline ends. There are 14 residues in the CDR3. CDR3 sequence (DNA): TGTGCCAGCAGTTACTCGTTTGGCGGCTATGGCTACACCTTC. Protein sequence: CASSYSFGGYGYTF.

In this sample, this clone turned up a few times. The chain links TRBV28 to TRBJ1-1; D might be TRBD1 (6 bases). The germline V gene encodes CDR1 MDHEN and CDR2 SYDVKM. Trimming removed 2 bases at V and 6 bases at J, with 16 bases between. The CDR3 length is 15 residues. The CDR3: CASSLPLGARAEAFF. CDR3 nucleotides: TGTGCCAGCAGTTTACCGCTGGGGGCCAGGGCTGAAGCTTTCTTT.

The chain joins TRBV3-1 (or the pseudogene TRBV3-2) to TRBJ1-2, with D tentatively TRBD1 (5 bases). From germline, CDR1 is LGHDT and CDR2 YNNKEL (reference sequence). V lost 2 bases to trimming and J lost 8 bases, with 12 bases between them. The CDR3 extends over 13 amino acids. The CDR3 region has the DNA TGTGCCAGCAGCCAATACGGGACTGAGGGCTACACCTTC. This translates into CASSQYGTEGYTF.

This clone was recorded a few times. The genes are TRBV5-1 and TRBJ2-5; the match to TRBD1 covers 11 bases. CDR1 is SGHRS and CDR2 is YFSETQ in the germline V gene. V lost 5 bases to trimming and J lost 5 bases; unmatched junction nucleotides: 8. The CDR3 is made up of 15 amino acids. The CDR3 region is CASRVGTGGLETQYF. The CDR3 DNA reads TGCGCCAGCAGGGTCGGGACAGGGGGTTTGGAGACCCAGTACTTC. Full variable domain (remainder filled in from reference TRBV5-1 and TRBJ2-5): KAGVTQTPRYLIKTRGQQVTLSCSPISGHRSVSWYQQTPGQGLQFLFEYFSETQRNKGNFPGRFSGRQFSNSRSEMNVSTLELGDSALYLCASRVGTGGLETQYFGPGTRLLVL.

The chain recombines TRBV10-3 with TRBJ1-6, with D perhaps matching TRBD1 (6 bases). Trimming took 0 bases from V and 9 from J, leaving 15 bases between them. The CDR3 has 16 residues. Germline V gene lookup returns CDR1 ENHRY and CDR2 SYGVKD. CDR3 DNA sequence: TGTGCCATCAGTGAGTCTGTGAGACAGGACGGTTCACCCCTCCACTTT. Translated: CAISESVRQDGSPLHF.

This chain links TRBV4-1 with TRBJ2-3; 10 positions match TRBD2. V shed 3 bases, J shed 2 bases, and the junction held 5 bases outside the gene matches. Germline CDR1 is MGHRA and CDR2 is YSYEKL. This CDR3 is built from 16 residues. The CDR3 DNA is TGCGCCAGCAGCCATAAGCGGGGGGGAAACACAGATACGCAGTATTTT. It codes for CASSHKRGGNTDTQYF.